The entry below describes one T cell receptor beta chain. Its antigen is not identified. Relative to the germline gene, one junction end is altered; a read error may explain this. These data originate in a study of neurological immune-mediated disorders. The cDNA was generated through 5'RACE incorporating 10-nucleotide random UMIs. TCRdb called the 5' RACE reads again in MiXCR, with one record for every CDR3 protein. Of 11,000 to 15,000 distinct CDR3 sequences listed, about 12% are singletons. CDR1 is MDHEN, CDR2 SYDVKM, per germline. The CDR3 contains 17 residues. Study conclusions and caveats: Whereas HTLV-1-associated myelopathy showed the most TCR clonal expansion, multiple sclerosis showed the least, with levels below those of healthy controls.

The gene calls are TRBV28 and TRBJ2-3; 10 bases match TRBD2. The sequencing sample was made of CD8+ T cells from blood. The clonotype was recovered from a female donor with HTLV-1-associated myelopathy (HAM/TSP). The CDR3 sequence is CATSITLAGVPTDTQYF. The CDR3 DNA reads as TGTGCCACCTCGATTACCCTAGCGGGGGTACCCACAGATACACAGTATTTT.